Listed here are 24 T cell receptor beta chains from one sample, sequenced in a study of long-term antiretroviral therapy in people with HIV. An immunoSEQ assay, version v3.0, was performed at survey level. Assay: immunoSEQ multiplex PCR; the TCRdb copy retains only in-frame clones and omits some. The table records about 18,000 clones, 78% of them present only once. Source: unsorted PBMCs, taken 0.3 years after starting antiretroviral therapy. These receptors originate from a woman aged 45-65 years with HIV.

Here the CDR3 reads CASSLAGTPDEQFF. CDR3 DNA: TGCGCCAGCAGCTTGGCCGGGACTCCCGATGAGCAGTTCTTC. The J gene is TRBJ2-1, the V gene TRBV5-1; D may be TRBD2 (6 bases). V dropped 0 bases and J dropped 8 bases, with 12 bases sitting between them. Per the germline V gene, CDR1 is SGHRS and CDR2 is YFSETQ. This CDR3 spans 14 amino acids.

V is TRBV6-1 and J is TRBJ2-1; D tentatively fits TRBD1 or TRBD2 (5 bases each). CDR3 length: 14 residues. The V gene lost 3 bases and the J gene lost 5 bases, with 11 bases spanning the gap. Germline values: CDR1 MNHNS, CDR2 SASEGT. The DNA for the CDR3 is TGTGCCAGCAGTGACATTGGGGGAGACAATGAGCAGTTCTTC. Its translation is CASSDIGGDNEQFF.

The V and J genes are TRBV30 and TRBJ2-2; 10 bases map to TRBD2. Germline CDR1 reads GTSNPN; CDR2 reads SVGIG (reference sequence). The CDR3 totals 17 residues. V was pared by 0 bases and J by 0 bases, with 4 bases of the junction left unmatched. This CDR3 is CAWSVSSGGPNTGELFF. The CDR3, as DNA: TGTGCCTGGAGTGTGAGTAGCGGGGGGCCGAACACCGGGGAGCTGTTTTTT.

This clone is a singleton in its sample. The chain couples TRBV15 to TRBJ1-1; D is unresolved. CDR1 is LNHNV and CDR2 is YYDKDF in the germline V gene (reference sequence). CDR3 size: 15 residues. The germline V and J ends were trimmed by 0 bases and 6 bases, with 14 bases remaining between them. The CDR3 loop is CATSRDRQVGAEAFF. CDR3 bases: TGTGCCACCAGCAGAGATAGGCAGGTAGGAGCTGAAGCTTTCTTT. Full variable domain (rest looked up from reference TRBV15 and TRBJ1-1): DAMVIQNPRYQVTQFGKPVTLSCSQTLNHNVMYWYQQKSSQAPKLLFHYYDKDFNNEADTPDNFQSRRPNTSFCFLDIRSPGLGDTAMYLCATSRDRQVGAEAFFGQGTRLTVV.

This clone is labeled as large. This chain links TRBV7-9 with TRBJ1-1, with 10 bases lining up with TRBD1. Trimming cost V 6 bases and J 5 bases; bases outside gene matches: 9. The CDR3 has 15 amino acids. Germline CDR1 reads SEHNR; CDR2 reads FQNEAQ (reference sequence). The CDR3, as DNA: TGTGCCAGCAGAGACCGGGACAGGGGTAAAACTGAAGCTTTCTTT. It translates to CASRDRDRGKTEAFF. The whole variable domain, filled in from reference TRBV7-9 and TRBJ1-1, reads DTGVSQNPRHKITKRGQNVTFRCDPISEHNRLYWYRQTLGQGPEFLTYFQNEAQLEKSRLLSDRFSAERPKGSFSTLEIQRTEQGDSAMYLCASRDRDRGKTEAFFGQGTRLTVV.

This chain uses TRBV4-1 with TRBJ2-1; D gene unclear. The CDR3 is made up of 17 amino acids. Germline assignment: CDR1 MGHRA and CDR2 YSYEKL. V lost 0 bases and J 2 bases, leaving 14 bases between the germline ends. The CDR3: CASSQDQKRPTYNEQFF. CDR3 nucleotide sequence: TGCGCCAGCAGCCAAGATCAGAAGCGACCAACCTACAATGAGCAGTTCTTC.

CDR3 DNA sequence: TGTGCCAGCAGCTTGATTTGGGGGGCTGCTGGAAACACCATATATTTT. This encodes CASSLIWGAAGNTIYF. This chain uses TRBV5-6 with TRBJ1-3; D possibly corresponds to TRBD1 (6 bases). The CDR3 is 16 amino acids. Trimming took off 1 base at V and 2 bases at J, with 13 bases between the two ends. Germline V CDR1 and CDR2: SGHDT, YYEEEE.

The rearrangement uses TRBV28 and TRBJ2-3, with 7 bases identical to TRBD1. The CDR3 spans 14 residues. Germline CDR1 and CDR2: MDHEN and SYDVKM. Trimming at V came to 8 bases and at J to 4 bases, leaving 9 bases not matched to a gene. CDR3 sequence: CASLSTGVSDTQYF. In nucleotides, the CDR3 is TGTGCCAGCCTTTCCACAGGGGTGTCAGATACGCAGTATTTT.

The CDR3 region has the DNA TGTGCCAGCAGCGTAGGAGGCCTAGCGGGGGTGGCAGATACGCAGTATTTT. Translation: CASSVGGLAGVADTQYF. This chain joins TRBV9 and TRBJ2-3, with 10 bases fitting TRBD2. Per the germline V gene, CDR1 is SGDLS and CDR2 is YYNGEE. Trimming cost V 0 bases and J 4 bases; bases outside gene matches: 8. There are 17 residues in the CDR3.

The V gene is TRBV14, the J gene TRBJ1-1; 8 nucleotides line up with TRBD1. Per the germline V gene, CDR1 is SGHDN and CDR2 is FVKESK. The CDR3 is 17 residues long. V trimming: 0 bases; J trimming: 5 bases; junction bases outside the gene matches: 11. The DNA of the CDR3 is TGTGCCAGCAGCCAAGAGGGCAGGGGGCGCGGTGGGACTGAAGCTTTCTTT. It encodes CASSQEGRGRGGTEAFF.

The rearrangement links TRBV6-1 to TRBJ2-3; D not resolved. CDR3 size: 13 residues. Germline CDR1 is MNHNS and CDR2 is SASEGT. Trimming left V 4 bases short and J 2 bases short, with 7 bases between. For the CDR3, the DNA is TGTGCCAGCAGTGTTCCTCCCACAGATACGCAGTATTTT. As protein: CASSVPPTDTQYF.

This rearrangement joins TRBV2 to TRBJ1-4; D is ambiguous. V lost 0 bases and J lost 2, with 16 bases in between. The CDR3 totals 18 residues. Germline CDR1 and CDR2: SNHLY and FYNNEI. CDR3 nucleotide sequence: TGTGCCAGCAGTGAAGCGCTTTGGAGGGCGGGGACTAATGAAAAACTGTTTTTT. This sequence encodes CASSEALWRAGTNEKLFF.

This clone was counted between two and nine times. This chain links TRBV19 with TRBJ2-2, with TRBD2 matching over 14 bases. The CDR3 is made up of 19 amino acids. Germline values: CDR1 LNHDA, CDR2 SQIVND (reference sequence). With 10 bases clipped from V and 3 bases from J, the junction kept 16 bases outside the gene matches. In nucleotides, the CDR3 is TGTGCCACCAAATCTCATCTGACTAGCGGGGGGGCCCACACCGGGGAGCTGTTTTTT. Amino acid sequence: CATKSHLTSGGAHTGELFF.

The rearrangement links TRBV5-1 to TRBJ2-1; 7 positions match TRBD1. The germline CDR1 and CDR2 sequences are SGHRS and YFSETQ. This CDR3 has 15 amino acids. The J segment lost 2 bases and the V segment lost 2 bases, leaving 4 bases of the junction unmatched. The CDR3 DNA reads TGCGCCAGCAGCTTCTCCGGGACAGCCTACAATGAGCAGTTCTTC. Its protein product is CASSFSGTAYNEQFF.

The chain carries TRBV11-3 and TRBJ2-6; D not certain. V lost 0 bases and J 3 bases, leaving 15 bases between the germline ends. The CDR3 is 18 residues long. The germline V gene encodes CDR1 SGHNT and CDR2 YENEEA. The CDR3 spells CASSLDQVRLLGANVLTF. The CDR3 DNA reads as TGTGCCAGCAGCTTAGATCAAGTCCGCCTCCTTGGGGCCAACGTCCTGACTTTC.

V usage is TRBV11-2 and J usage is TRBJ2-5; no definite D call. CDR3 length equals 14 residues. The germline V gene encodes CDR1 SGHAT and CDR2 FQNNGV. V lost 1 base and J 5 bases, leaving 11 bases between the germline ends. CDR3 loop: CASSLVPGAETQYF. The DNA of the CDR3 is TGTGCCAGCAGCTTAGTTCCAGGTGCGGAGACCCAGTACTTC.

J is TRBJ1-2 and V is TRBV29-1, with a tentative D call TRBD1 (5 bases). This CDR3 region has 12 residues. Germline CDR1 reads SQVTM; CDR2 reads ANQGSEA. With 4 bases removed from V and 4 bases from J, the gap between germline ends came to 10 bases. The CDR3 DNA is TGCAGCGTTGCTGGGGGGTTCTATGGCTACACCTTC. It codes for CSVAGGFYGYTF.

The genes are TRBV11-2 and TRBJ2-5; 11 bases line up with TRBD2. This CDR3 contains 14 residues. Germline V lookup: CDR1 SGHAT, CDR2 FQNNGV. V shed 5 bases and J 3 bases; nucleotides not matched to a gene: 2. The CDR3 loop is CASSPLAGEETQYF. The CDR3 DNA reads as TGTGCCAGCAGCCCACTAGCGGGGGAAGAGACCCAGTACTTC.

V is TRBV28 and J is TRBJ2-2; perhaps TRBD2 as D (5 bases). The length of the CDR3 is 13 residues. V was cut by 11 bases and J by 7 bases, with 17 bases left in between. The V gene's germline CDR1 is MDHEN and CDR2 SYDVKM. The CDR3 DNA is TGTGCCCCGAGTGGCCCGGCGGGCGGGGAGCTGTTTTTT. This codes for CAPSGPAGGELFF. Combining the CDR3 with reference TRBV28 and TRBJ2-2 gives the whole variable domain DVKVTQSSRYLVKRTGEKVFLECVQDMDHENMFWYRQDPGLGLRLIYFSYDVKMKEKGDIPEGYSVSREKKERFSLILESASTNQTSMYLCAPSGPAGGELFFGEGSRLTVL.

J is TRBJ1-1 and V is TRBV2; the D is unclear. Trimming removed 6 bases at V and 0 bases at J, with 14 bases between. From germline, CDR1 is SNHLY and CDR2 FYNNEI. This CDR3 region has 15 residues. The CDR3 DNA follows: TGTGCCAGCAGGGGATCCGGGAATATGAACACTGAAGCTTTCTTT. Translation gives CASRGSGNMNTEAFF.

This clone was observed a handful of times. V gene TRBV7-8 combines with J gene TRBJ2-3; D perhaps matches TRBD2 (6 bases). Germline V lookup: CDR1 SGHVS, CDR2 FQNEAQ. Trimming pared 5 bases from V and 0 bases from J, leaving 15 bases between. CDR3 length: 16 amino acids. The CDR3 here is CASSGPTSRSTDTQYF. CDR3 sequence (DNA): TGTGCCAGCAGCGGCCCGACTAGTCGTAGCACAGATACGCAGTATTTT. The complete variable domain, with remaining parts taken from reference TRBV7-8 and TRBJ2-3, reads GAGVSQSPRYKVAKRGQDVALRCDPISGHVSLFWYQQALGQGPEFLTYFQNEAQLDKSGLPSDRFFAERPEGSVSTLKIQRTQQEDSAVYLCASSGPTSRSTDTQYFGPGTRLTVL.

V and J are TRBV2 and TRBJ2-3, with D possibly TRBD1 on 5 matching bases. This CDR3 has 13 residues. V lost 8 bases and J 4 bases, leaving 13 bases between the germline ends. Germline assignment: CDR1 SNHLY and CDR2 FYNNEI. DNA of the CDR3: TGTGCCAGCGGAAACACAGGAGCAGATACGCAGTATTTT. Translation gives CASGNTGADTQYF.

The genes are TRBV2 and TRBJ2-1; the D is unclear. Germline CDR1 reads SNHLY; CDR2 reads FYNNEI. CDR3 length: 14 residues. Trimming pared 6 bases from V and 0 bases from J, leaving 9 bases between. CDR3 sequence reads: CASSRTASYNEQFF. CDR3 DNA: TGTGCCAGCAGCCGGACGGCCTCCTACAATGAGCAGTTCTTC.

This chain connects TRBV28 to TRBJ2-2; D unresolved. The CDR3 spans 17 residues. Per the germline V gene, CDR1 is MDHEN and CDR2 is SYDVKM. Trimming left V 5 bases short and J 6 bases short, with 22 bases between. The CDR3 sequence is CASSPPAKVRTPGELFF. The DNA for the CDR3 is TGTGCCAGCAGTCCCCCCGCAAAGGTCAGAACTCCCGGGGAGCTGTTTTTT. Full variable domain (rest looked up from reference TRBV28 and TRBJ2-2): DVKVTQSSRYLVKRTGEKVFLECVQDMDHENMFWYRQDPGLGLRLIYFSYDVKMKEKGDIPEGYSVSREKKERFSLILESASTNQTSMYLCASSPPAKVRTPGELFFGEGSRLTVL.